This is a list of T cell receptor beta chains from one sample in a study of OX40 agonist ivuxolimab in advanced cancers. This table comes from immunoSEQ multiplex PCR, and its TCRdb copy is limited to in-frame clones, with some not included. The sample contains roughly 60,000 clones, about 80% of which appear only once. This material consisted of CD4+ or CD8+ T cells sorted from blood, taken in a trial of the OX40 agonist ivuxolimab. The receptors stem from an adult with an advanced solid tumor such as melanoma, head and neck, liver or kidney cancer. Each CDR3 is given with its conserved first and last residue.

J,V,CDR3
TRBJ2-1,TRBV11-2,CASSFEGFGSSKQFF
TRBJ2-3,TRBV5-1,CASSATDTQYF
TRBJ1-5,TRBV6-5,CASSYRATGANQPQHF
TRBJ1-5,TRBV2,CASSEGGRRRNQPQHF
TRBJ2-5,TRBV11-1,CASSFDGSEAQYF
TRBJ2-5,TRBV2,CASLWETQYF
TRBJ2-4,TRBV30,CAWMGSPSAKNIQYF
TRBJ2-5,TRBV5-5,CASSSPVRAETQYF
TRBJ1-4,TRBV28,CASREGRSEKLFF
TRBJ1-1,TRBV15,CATSIPLGLGQRNTEAFF
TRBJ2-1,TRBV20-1,CSASRDHEQFF
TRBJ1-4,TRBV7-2,CASSLVAGGARELFF
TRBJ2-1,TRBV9,CASSVALAGGPRFF
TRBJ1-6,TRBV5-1,CASSLRAPNSPLHF
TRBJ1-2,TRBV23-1,CASSQSFANGTGECYGYTF
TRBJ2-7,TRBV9,CASSVGTLGYEQYF
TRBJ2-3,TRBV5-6,CASSFEEDTQYF
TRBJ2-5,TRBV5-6,CASSLALQETQYF
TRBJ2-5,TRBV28,CASSQVRETQYF
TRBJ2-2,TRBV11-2,CASSLGTHNTGELFF
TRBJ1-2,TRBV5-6,CASSPTGGLEGYTF
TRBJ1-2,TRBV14,CASSQDSGRANYGYTF
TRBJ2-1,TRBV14,CASSQASGFGFNEQFF
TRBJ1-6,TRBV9,CASRGGENSPLHF
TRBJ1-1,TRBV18,CASSPRGQGLGDTEAFF
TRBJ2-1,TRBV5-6,CASSLANAPHEQFF
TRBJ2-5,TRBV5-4,CASSIRTGSYQETQYF
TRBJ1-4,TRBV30,CACPRTEGYEKLFF
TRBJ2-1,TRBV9,CASSVSGSGRNEQFF
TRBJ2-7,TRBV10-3,CAISASGTSGNEQYF
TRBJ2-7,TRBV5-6,CASSNNGQGSNEQYF
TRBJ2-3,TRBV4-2,CASSQVGLAGGNTDTQYF
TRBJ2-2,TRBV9,CASSKGSSPTTGELFF
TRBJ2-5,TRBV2,CASSEGGETQYF
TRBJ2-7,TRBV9,CASTRTGGSYEQYF
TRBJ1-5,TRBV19,CASNRDRAGNQPQHF
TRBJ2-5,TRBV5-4,CASSLIVEETQYF
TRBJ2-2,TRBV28,CASSGRTGFDTGELFF